This TCR beta chain came from a study of blood T cell repertoires in COVID-19. Study information: Italy, Spain and the United States were the sources of the convalescent and acute COVID-19 samples.

From germline, CDR1 is GTSNPN and CDR2 SVGIG (reference sequence). V was trimmed by 2 bases and J by 4 bases, leaving 9 bases between them. This CDR3 contains 12 residues. Original data processing: Amplification of reference gene primers provided the estimated nucleated cell counts. Clones were read by immunoSEQ multiplex PCR, and TCRdb kept only the in-frame ones, dropping some. V and J calls and clone size are copied from that table; D and trimming were computed from the DNA. Of some 220,000 clones listed, around 80% were seen once; the top ten hold around 13%. The chain recombines TRBV30 with TRBJ2-7; D is uncertain. The sample comprised peripheral blood. The clonotype comes from a human donor in a cohort sampled during active COVID-19. This chain's CDR3 is CAWSTQIYEQYF. As DNA, the CDR3 is TGTGCCTGGAGTACACAAATATACGAGCAGTACTTC.